Described below is a single T cell receptor (beta chain) sequence and its context. This sample was included in a study of blood T cell repertoires in COVID-19. There are 14 residues in the CDR3. The germline V gene encodes CDR1 LGHDT and CDR2 YNNKEL (reference sequence). V gave up 2 bases and J gave up 2 bases, with 9 bases separating them. Original analysis: Amplifying reference gene primers gave estimates of nucleated cell counts. The protocol was immunoSEQ multiplex PCR, while the TCRdb copy is restricted to in-frame clones and leaves out a portion. V and J calls and clone size are copied from that table; D and trimming were computed from the DNA. Here the sample spans 80,000 to 100,000 clones, 88% being singletons.

The receptor was derived from a man aged 45-65 years with COVID-19, enrolled during active disease. Sample: peripheral blood. The chain employs TRBV3-1 (or the pseudogene TRBV3-2) and TRBJ1-2, with D maybe TRBD1 (5 bases). As DNA, the CDR3 is TGTGCCAGCAGCCAATCGACAGTAAACTATGGCTACACCTTC. This codes for CASSQSTVNYGYTF.